This is a list of T cell receptor beta chains from one sample in a study of vaccination and CD4 T cells after COVID-19. TCRdb re-analysed the PCR reads in MiXCR, keeping a single row per CDR3 protein. The sample has fewer than 15,000 distinct CDR3 sequences, roughly 60% seen once. These receptors are not linked to any known antigen. Specimen: CD4+ T cells from blood, cultured in vitro, collected before SARS-CoV-2 vaccination. These receptors originate from a human donor who had recovered from COVID-19. The CDR3 runs from the conserved cysteine through the conserved F or W. The D gene is left open where the match is weak. Clone size is not always given. Where it is, it says once, few, many or a class for expanded clones.

cdr3_length d_call clone_size j_call v_call cdr3_aa cdr3_nt
13 TRBD1 NA TRBJ1-2 TRBV19 CASKWDSLYGYTF TGTGCCAGTAAGTGGGACAGTCTCTATGGCTACACCTTC
18 TRBD1 few TRBJ2-2 TRBV7-9 CASGDSRDRPRDTGELFF TGTGCCAGCGGCGATTCCCGGGACAGACCTAGGGACACCGGGGAGCTGTTTTTT
18 TRBD1 NA TRBJ1-6 TRBV10-2 CASSDHDRVTYGGSPLHF TGCGCCAGCAGTGATCATGACAGGGTAACCTACGGAGGTTCACCCCTCCACTTT
12 NA NA TRBJ1-2 TRBV11-2 CASSLGLYGYTF TGTGCCAGCAGCTTAGGTCTCTATGGCTACACCTTC
16 TRBD1 NA TRBJ2-1 TRBV7-2 CASSSHGTGGYNEQFF TGTGCCAGCAGCTCTCATGGGACAGGAGGGTACAATGAGCAGTTCTTC
15 NA NA TRBJ2-1 TRBV28 CASSPDSRSYNEQFF TGTGCCAGCAGTCCGGACAGCCGCTCCTACAATGAGCAGTTCTTC
16 NA NA TRBJ1-1 TRBV11-3 CASSLVGHLGNTEAFF TGTGCCAGCAGCTTAGTGGGGCATCTAGGGAACACTGAAGCTTTCTTT
14 TRBD1 NA TRBJ2-1 TRBV7-9 CASSETDRDRDLFF TGTGCCAGCAGTGAAACGGACCGGGACAGGGATCTGTTCTTC
17 TRBD1 NA TRBJ1-2 TRBV19 CASSRNLVDRPFAGYTF TGTGCCAGTAGCCGAAACCTCGTGGACAGGCCTTTCGCTGGCTACACCTTC
15 TRBD1 NA TRBJ1-6 TRBV19 CASRRPGQIGSPLHF TGTGCCAGTAGGAGACCGGGACAGATTGGATCACCCCTCCACTTT
15 NA NA TRBJ2-3 TRBV27 CASSLSGYSTDTQYF TGTGCCAGCAGTCTCAGCGGATATAGCACAGATACGCAGTATTTT
14 NA NA TRBJ1-2 TRBV27 CASSLVAGAGGYTF TGTGCCAGCAGTTTGGTGGCAGGGGCCGGAGGCTACACCTTC
13 NA NA TRBJ2-2 TRBV20-1 CSARDGNTGELFF TGCAGTGCTAGAGACGGAAACACCGGGGAGCTGTTTTTT
15 TRBD2 once TRBJ2-7 TRBV27 CASSRPGLAGYEQYF TGTGCCAGCAGCCGCCCGGGACTAGCGGGATACGAGCAGTACTTC
13 TRBD1 NA TRBJ1-5 TRBV27 CASRPGGEQPQHF TGTGCCTCCCGGCCAGGGGGGGAACAGCCCCAGCATTTT
17 TRBD1 few TRBJ1-2 TRBV6-1 CASRPGTGLLANYGYTF TGTGCCAGCAGACCCGGGACAGGGTTATTAGCTAACTATGGCTACACCTTC
14 NA NA TRBJ1-1 TRBV11-2 CASRQTGSRTEAFF TGTGCCAGCAGGCAGACAGGCTCAAGGACTGAAGCTTTCTTT
14 TRBD1 NA TRBJ1-6 TRBV20-1 CSASQGEFNSPLHF TGCAGTGCTAGTCAGGGGGAATTTAATTCACCCCTCCACTTT
13 NA NA TRBJ2-7 TRBV11-3 CASSFLAAAEQYF TGTGCCAGCAGCTTTCTAGCAGCCGCCGAGCAGTACTTC
15 TRBD1 NA TRBJ1-1 TRBV11-2 CASSLQGAKGTEAFF TGTGCCAGCAGCTTACAGGGGGCGAAAGGCACTGAAGCTTTCTTT
15 NA NA TRBJ2-7 TRBV7-2 CASSLVSSVTYEQYF TGTGCCAGCAGCTTAGTCAGCAGCGTGACCTACGAGCAGTACTTC
14 TRBD1 few TRBJ1-5 TRBV20-1 CSASGTGSNQPQHF TGCAGTGCTTCCGGGACAGGGAGCAATCAGCCCCAGCATTTT
17 NA NA TRBJ2-5 TRBV20-1 CSAPLGGGALGEETQYF TGCAGTGCCCCACTCGGTGGGGGGGCCTTGGGAGAAGAGACCCAGTACTTC
13 NA once TRBJ2-7 TRBV28 CASSKSGFSRAYF TGTGCCAGCAGTAAATCCGGGTTCTCAAGGGCTTACTTC
13 NA NA TRBJ1-1 TRBV6-1 CASSVQGGTEAFF TGTGCCAGCAGTGTACAGGGTGGCACTGAAGCTTTCTTT
16 NA medium-sized TRBJ1-1 TRBV7-6 CASSLRQSGEATEAFF TGTGCCAGCAGCTTAAGGCAGTCCGGGGAGGCGACTGAAGCTTTCTTT
13 TRBD1 NA TRBJ1-2 TRBV7-8 CASSQYRGHGYTF TGTGCCAGCAGCCAATACAGGGGGCATGGCTACACCTTC
15 NA NA TRBJ2-6 TRBV28 CASSLSGSGANVLTF TGTGCCAGCAGTTTGTCGGGTTCTGGGGCCAACGTCCTGACTTTC
16 TRBD2 NA TRBJ2-2 TRBV6-5 CASSYGGAGNPGELFF TGTGCCAGCAGTTACGGAGGAGCGGGAAATCCCGGGGAGCTGTTTTTT
16 TRBD1 few TRBJ1-6 TRBV2 CASSGNRGSYNSPLHF TGTGCCAGCAGTGGCAACAGGGGAAGCTATAATTCACCCCTCCACTTT
16 TRBD1 NA TRBJ1-1 TRBV4-2 CASSQDPTGTVLEAFF TGTGCCAGCAGCCAGGACCCAACCGGGACAGTCTTAGAAGCTTTCTTT
12 NA NA TRBJ1-2 TRBV20-1 CSASNGVFGYTF TGCAGTGCTAGCAATGGGGTTTTTGGCTACACCTTC
16 NA few TRBJ2-3 TRBV7-2 CASSHPGESTGVPQYF TGTGCCAGCAGCCACCCCGGCGAATCGACAGGCGTACCGCAGTATTTT
13 NA NA TRBJ2-3 TRBV7-3 CASSLGRTDTQYF TGTGCCAGCAGCTTGGGGCGGACAGATACGCAGTATTTT
15 NA NA TRBJ2-7 TRBV7-2 CASSLEGSLSYEQYF TGTGCCAGCAGCTTAGAGGGCTCACTCTCCTACGAGCAGTACTTC
12 NA NA TRBJ1-2 TRBV6-1 CASSATSYGYTF TGTGCCAGCAGTGCTACGTCCTATGGCTACACCTTC
16 TRBD2 few TRBJ2-5 TRBV11-2 CASSPPSTSGIETQYF TGTGCCAGCAGCCCACCGTCGACTAGCGGGATCGAGACCCAGTACTTC
12 NA NA TRBJ2-2 TRBV12-3/TRBV12-4 CASNENTGELFF TGTGCCAGCAACGAGAACACCGGGGAGCTGTTTTTT
17 NA NA TRBJ1-5 TRBV10-3 CAISESIVHDSNQPQHF TGTGCCATCAGTGAGTCTATTGTACATGATAGCAATCAGCCCCAGCATTTT
13 NA NA TRBJ1-1 TRBV25-1 CASSEGEDRPAFF TGTGCCAGCAGTGAAGGGGAGGACCGGCCGGCTTTCTTT
16 NA NA TRBJ1-2 TRBV6-2/TRBV6-3 CASNSRLDRSGGGYTF TGTGCCAGCAACTCCCGTTTAGACAGGTCCGGCGGTGGCTACACCTTC
13 NA NA TRBJ1-5 TRBV7-2 CASSPDSSQPQHF TGTGCCAGCAGCCCGGACAGTTCTCAGCCCCAGCATTTT
14 NA NA TRBJ2-7 TRBV20-1 CSASLHESSYEQYF TGCAGTGCTAGTCTACACGAGTCAAGCTACGAGCAGTACTTC
14 NA medium-sized TRBJ2-1 TRBV20-1 CSAREVVGNNEQFF TGCAGTGCTAGAGAGGTAGTTGGTAACAATGAGCAGTTCTTC
14 NA NA TRBJ2-1 TRBV20-1 CSALKPVSYNEQFF TGCAGTGCTTTAAAGCCCGTCTCCTACAATGAGCAGTTCTTC
16 NA NA TRBJ1-3 TRBV6-5 CASSYYPQSSGNTIYF TGTGCCAGCAGTTACTATCCCCAGAGCTCTGGAAACACCATATATTTT
13 NA few TRBJ1-5 TRBV27 CASSSRESQPQHF TGTGCCAGCAGTTCGAGAGAGAGTCAGCCCCAGCATTTT
14 NA NA TRBJ1-1 TRBV7-2 CASSGRGLRTEAFF TGTGCCAGCAGCGGCAGGGGTCTTAGGACTGAAGCTTTCTTT
13 NA NA TRBJ1-2 TRBV29-1 CSGWLGGTSGYTF TGCAGCGGCTGGTTGGGAGGAACAAGTGGCTACACCTTC